This TCR beta chain is drawn from a study of cytomegalovirus exposure and HLA in healthy donors. For the study at large: Researchers previously reported finding some 110 million unique TCR beta sequences from some 180 million T cells. Samples from HLA-typed donors yielded approximately 88 million unique TCRs in an early data release.

Concerning this clone: Its antigen is as yet unknown.

Overall study results and limits: Most sequenced TCRs were rare (though some public TCRs occurred in many donors).

Use of 60 Vbeta and 13 Jbeta primers characterized the PCR. Profiling relied on immunoSEQ multiplex PCR, and the TCRdb table lists in-frame clones only, not all of them. The sample yields a few hundred thousand clones, about four fifths seen once. Trimming removed 4 bases from V and 1 base from J; junction bases left unmatched: 5. CDR1 and CDR2 from the germline V gene are MGHRA and YSYEKL. This CDR3 spans 15 amino acids. The sample consisted of PBMCs. The chain uses TRBV4-1 and TRBJ2-7; 9 bases line up with TRBD1. This receptor was taken from a woman in her forties or fifties in good health and CMV-seropositive. The CDR3 spells CASSRGGQGSYEQYF. The CDR3 DNA reads as TGCGCCAGCAGCCGAGGGGGACAGGGATCCTACGAGCAGTACTTC.